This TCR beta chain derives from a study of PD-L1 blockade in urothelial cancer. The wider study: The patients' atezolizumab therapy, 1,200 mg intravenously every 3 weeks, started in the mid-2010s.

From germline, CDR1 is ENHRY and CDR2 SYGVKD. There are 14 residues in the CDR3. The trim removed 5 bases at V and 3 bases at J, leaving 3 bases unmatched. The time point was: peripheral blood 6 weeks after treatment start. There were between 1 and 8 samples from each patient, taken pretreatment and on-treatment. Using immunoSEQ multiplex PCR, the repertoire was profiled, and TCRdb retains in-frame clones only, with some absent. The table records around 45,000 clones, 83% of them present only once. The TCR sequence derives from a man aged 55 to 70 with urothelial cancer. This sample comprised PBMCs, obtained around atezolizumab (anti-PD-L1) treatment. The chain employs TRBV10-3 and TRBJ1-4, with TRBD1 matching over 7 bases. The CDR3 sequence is CAISRQGANEKLFF. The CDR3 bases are TGTGCCATCAGTCGACAGGGAGCTAATGAAAAACTGTTTTTT.